Given below is one TCR beta chain in context. Its antigen is not identified. Once obtained from cultured CD4+ T cells, the DNA was sequenced using the Oncomine TCR Beta short-read assay. TCRdb recomputed calls from the PCR reads with MiXCR, one row per CDR3 protein. This table has 3,000 to 3,500 distinct CDR3 sequences, about 49% appearing once. This sample is part of a study of vaccination and CD4 T cells after COVID-19. Study background: Convalescent individuals exhibited SARS-CoV-2 positivity on nasal swab PCR, with fewer than ten mild and one severe presentation.

Treatment noted: approximately nine-day PBMC culture with coronavirus spike peptide pools or control peptides (ViraFEST assay). This CDR3 region has 16 residues. Germline V gene data show CDR1 as MNHNS and CDR2 as SASEGT. The germline V and J ends were trimmed by 3 bases and 7 bases, with 16 bases remaining between them. This sequence originates from a human donor who had recovered from COVID-19. The chain employs TRBV6-1 and TRBJ1-6, with a possible D match to TRBD1 (5 bases). Sequencing used CD4+ T cells from blood, cultured in vitro. The CDR3 sequence: CASSELGRAGNSPLHF. CDR3 nucleotide sequence: TGTGCCAGCAGTGAGTTAGGCAGGGCTGGCAATTCACCCCTCCACTTT.